This T cell receptor beta chain was documented in a study of blood T cell repertoires in COVID-19 (dated by TCRdb to the early 2020s). With respect to the entire study: The collaborator samples originated in the United States, Italy and Spain and spanned the acute and convalescent phases of COVID-19. Subjects who had been exposed to COVID-19, were actively infected with it, or had recovered from it provided the deeply sampled blood TCRbeta repertoires that made up the dataset. The prospective study material was composed of cDNA or gDNA derived from T cells, B-cell-depleted T cells, or PBMCs. Where HLA class I and class II types were available, the types were taken from metadata supplied by the sample provider, not from assay-based typing. The repertoires were made available in a free public database intended to serve as a resource for research on the immune response to SARS-CoV-2. A de-identified subject ID, COVID-19 status, age in years and sex were almost always included in the sample metadata. The samples were drawn from two sources: the first 160 participants of the ongoing ImmuneRACE study, and 1,200 or so subjects contributed by 6 global collaborators. What the work shows at the level of the full study, not this receptor alone: Clinical and demographic metadata were provided uncurated, with the amount varying by source and participant.

As concerns this clone: No antigen is known for it. Per-base quality was not reported, and no clone a single base away is much larger than it.

The immunoSEQ Assay, a bias-controlled multiplex PCR, was used to amplify TCRbeta CDR3 regions from genomic DNA. The original methods were these. The number of nucleated cells in each sample was estimated from the amplification of reference gene primers within the assay. To quantify the absolute abundance of each unique TCRbeta CDR3 rearrangement, sequence reads were collapsed and filtered. For each sample, productive Simpson clonality was calculated by taking the square root of Simpson's diversity index across productive rearrangements. In TCRdb, the immuneACCESS table is reduced to in-frame sequences with V and J assigned. These tables do not hold every clone; where another copy was compared, an unresolved V gene accounts for under half, and the others remain unexplained. The V and J calls and clone size come from that table; D and trimming were worked out from the DNA. Across this sample there are 250,000 to 350,000 clones, with 85% to 90% seen only once. Together, the top ten hold about 11% of the sample.

The germline V gene sets CDR1 to SGHRS and CDR2 to YFSETQ. Including cysteine and phenylalanine, the CDR3 has 15 amino acids. The read is trimmed to its CDR3 DNA, 45 bases read in frame from base 1. From V the trimming removes 4 bases and from J it removes 0 bases, while the gene matches leave 7 bases of the junction unaccounted for. In Seattle, one collaborating source enrolled patients while the infection was active and tracked those patients longitudinally over the course of disease. Collaborating institutions collected whole blood in K2EDTA tubes following their own protocols. For TCRbeta analysis, collaborators shipped samples as frozen whole blood, isolated PBMCs, or DNA extracted from either of those sample types.

This clonotype originated in a woman aged 30 to 39 with COVID-19, enrolled during active disease. Sequenced sample: peripheral blood. The sequence joins TRBV5-1 to TRBJ2-7; TRBD2 aligns with 7 central bases. The CDR3: CASSAAGTISYEQYF. The DNA sequence follows: TGCGCCAGCAGCGCCGCCGGGACTATCTCCTACGAGCAGTACTTC.